The 17 T cell receptor beta chains in this list originate from one sample, sequenced in a study of shared clonotypes between healthy human individuals. Clones were sequenced by immunoSEQ multiplex PCR, and TCRdb holds only the in-frame ones, with some missing. The sample includes some 2.3 million clones, roughly 93% of them seen just once. Sequenced input: naive CD4+ T cells from PBMCs. Subset of the sample: CD45RA+ positively selected. These receptors all come from a man aged 18 to 30 in good health. Some clones in this sample may be carry-over from other donors' samples.

This chain joins TRBV25-1 and TRBJ1-1; weak D call: TRBD1 (5 bases). CDR1 MGHDK and CDR2 SYGVNS come from the germline V gene. CDR3 length equals 14 residues. V lost 5 bases and J lost 2, with 12 bases in between. The CDR3 protein is CASSPGDRNTEAFF. The DNA for the CDR3 is TGTGCCAGCAGTCCCGGGGACCGCAACACTGAAGCTTTCTTT.

The rearrangement joins TRBV14 to TRBJ1-3; a possible D gene is TRBD1 (5 bases). The germline V gene encodes CDR1 SGHDN and CDR2 FVKESK. The germline V and J ends were trimmed by 4 bases and 4 bases, with 8 bases remaining between them. The CDR3 has 13 residues. The CDR3 nucleotides read TGTGCCAGCAGCCTCCCAGGGGGAAACACCATATATTTT. Its protein product is CASSLPGGNTIYF. Variable domain in full (rest from reference TRBV14 and TRBJ1-3): EAGVTQFPSHSVIEKGQTVTLRCDPISGHDNLYWYRRVMGKEIKFLLHFVKESKQDESGMPNNRFLAERTGGTYSTLKVQPAELEDSGVYFCASSLPGGNTIYFGEGSWLTVV.

The DNA of the CDR3 is TGTGCCAGCCGTCCAATCGGGGAGACCCAGTACTTC. Protein sequence: CASRPIGETQYF. The V gene is TRBV28, the J gene TRBJ2-5; D is unclear. There are 12 residues in the CDR3. CDR1 and CDR2 (germline): MDHEN, SYDVKM. Trimming shortened V by 8 bases and J by 5 bases, and 12 bases separated the two germline ends. Full variable domain (rest looked up from reference TRBV28 and TRBJ2-5): DVKVTQSSRYLVKRTGEKVFLECVQDMDHENMFWYRQDPGLGLRLIYFSYDVKMKEKGDIPEGYSVSREKKERFSLILESASTNQTSMYLCASRPIGETQYFGPGTRLLVL.

A single count supports this clone. This chain joins TRBV7-8 and TRBJ1-1; possible D gene TRBD1, 5 bases. This CDR3 is 14 amino acids long. Germline-derived CDR1 and CDR2 are SGHVS and FQNEAQ. V shed 3 bases and J shed 1 base, with 9 bases lying between them. CDR3 residues: CASSFGQGNTEAFF. The CDR3 bases are TGTGCCAGCAGCTTTGGCCAGGGGAACACTGAAGCTTTCTTT.

J is TRBJ2-5 and V is TRBV2, with 7 bases identical to TRBD1. The V gene end was trimmed by 4 bases and the J gene end by 2 bases; junction bases not matched to a gene: 1. This CDR3 has 13 amino acids. Germline CDR1 and CDR2: SNHLY and FYNNEI. CDR3 in amino acids: CASSATGQETQYF. CDR3 bases: TGTGCCAGCAGTGCGACAGGGCAAGAGACCCAGTACTTC.

The V and J genes are TRBV4-1 and TRBJ2-5; D possibly corresponds to TRBD2 (5 bases). The CDR3 spans 14 residues. The V end was cut by 4 bases, the J end by 2 bases, with 11 bases between. The germline gives CDR1 MGHRA, CDR2 YSYEKL. The CDR3 nucleotides are TGCGCCAGCAGCCTGAGGACTCATCAAGAGACCCAGTACTTC. Translation: CASSLRTHQETQYF.

This chain uses TRBV27 with TRBJ2-1; D possibly corresponds to TRBD2 (6 bases). This CDR3 is 14 amino acids long. V was clipped by 6 bases and J by 2 bases, with 11 bases between them. Germline V CDR1 and CDR2: MNHEY, SMNVEV (reference sequence). CDR3 nucleotide sequence: TGTGCCAGCAGCGGGGGACCCCCCTACAATGAGCAGTTCTTC. It yields the protein CASSGGPPYNEQFF.

The chain is built from TRBV5-6 and TRBJ1-2, with D possibly matching TRBD1 (5 bases). Germline loops: CDR1 SGHDT, CDR2 YYEEEE. V lost 4 bases, J lost 6 bases, and 10 bases lay in between. The CDR3 has 12 amino acids. CDR3 loop: CASSRGPDGYTF. In nucleotides, the CDR3 is TGTGCCAGCAGCCGGGGACCGGATGGCTACACCTTC.

In DNA, the CDR3 is TGTGCCAGCTCACCACTCCGGCAGGGGTTGCGGGACTCGCAGTTCTTC. This translates into CASSPLRQGLRDSQFF. V gene TRBV18 combines with J gene TRBJ2-1, with D perhaps assigned TRBD1 or TRBD2 (6 bases each). Germline V gene lookup returns CDR1 KGHSH and CDR2 LQKENI. The CDR3 covers 16 residues. V was trimmed by 1 base and J by 12 bases, leaving 22 bases between them. The full variable domain, rest sourced from reference TRBV18 and TRBJ2-1, is NAGVMQNPRHLVRRRGQEARLRCSPMKGHSHVYWYRQLPEEGLKFMVYLQKENIIDESGMPKERFSAEFPKEGPSILRIQQVVRGDSAAYFCASSPLRQGLRDSQFFGPGTRLTVL.

This clone appeared a few times. J is TRBJ2-2 and V is TRBV7-9, with D possibly being TRBD1 (6 bases). Deletions cut 5 bases from V and 5 bases from J, with 18 bases between. Per the germline V gene, CDR1 is SEHNR and CDR2 is FQNEAQ (reference sequence). The CDR3 contains 16 residues. Here the CDR3 reads CASSTRTVKLTGELFF. The CDR3 DNA reads TGTGCCAGCAGCACACGGACAGTCAAATTAACCGGGGAGCTGTTTTTT.

This rearrangement joins TRBV11-3 to TRBJ2-3; D tentatively fits TRBD1 or TRBD2 (6 bases each). Trimming took 4 bases from V and 7 from J, leaving 15 bases between them. The germline CDR1 and CDR2 sequences are SGHNT and YENEEA. This CDR3 has 14 amino acids. CDR3 coding DNA: TGTGCCAGCAGCTGGGGGCACGGGAGATATACGCAGTATTTT. This codes for CASSWGHGRYTQYF.

V is TRBV7-9 and J is TRBJ2-7; D not certain. V was shortened by 3 bases and J by 0 bases, with 9 bases between the two germline ends. This CDR3 is 14 amino acids long. From germline, CDR1 is SEHNR and CDR2 FQNEAQ (reference sequence). The CDR3 sequence is CASSFWGISYEQYF. CDR3 DNA sequence: TGTGCCAGCAGCTTTTGGGGAATCTCCTACGAGCAGTACTTC.

This chain uses TRBV7-3 with TRBJ2-1, with 9 bases aligning to TRBD2. Losses at the gene ends were 2 bases for V and 2 bases for J; bases not matched to a gene: 4. The CDR3 contains 16 residues. The germline gives CDR1 SGHTA, CDR2 FQGTGA. The CDR3 nucleotides are TGTGCCAGCAGCTTATCGGCTAGCGGGGCCTACAATGAGCAGTTCTTC. Its translation: CASSLSASGAYNEQFF.

The CDR3 DNA follows: TGTGCCAGCACCCCCCGGATGGGGGGCACTGCCAAAAACATTCAGTACTTC. Protein: CASTPRMGGTAKNIQYF. This chain uses TRBV7-2 with TRBJ2-4; either TRBD1 or TRBD2 may fit D (6 bases each). The CDR3 spans 17 residues. Germline values: CDR1 SGHTA, CDR2 FQGNSA. Trimming removed 7 bases at V and 1 base at J, with 20 bases between.

This chain connects TRBV5-1 to TRBJ1-4; D remains ambiguous. The V gene lost 4 bases and the J gene lost 5 bases, with 15 bases spanning the gap. Looked up from germline, CDR1 is SGHRS and CDR2 is YFSETQ. This CDR3 region has 15 residues. For the CDR3, the DNA is TGCGCCAGCAGCGTGCGAGACGGCAAGAATGAAAAACTGTTTTTT. Translating gives CASSVRDGKNEKLFF.

V is TRBV5-4 and J is TRBJ2-7, with TRBD2 matching 8 bases. CDR3 size: 15 residues. Germline trimming cut 4 bases from V and 2 bases from J; bases unmatched to any gene: 8. Germline V CDR1 and CDR2: SGHNT, YYREEE (reference sequence). CDR3 in DNA: TGTGCCAGCAGCCAGGACGGGGGGGGAACCTACGAGCAGTACTTC. Translating it yields CASSQDGGGTYEQYF.

J is TRBJ1-1 and V is TRBV19; D not resolved. The CDR3 is made up of 11 amino acids. From germline, CDR1 is LNHDA and CDR2 SQIVND (reference sequence). V lost 7 bases and J 1 base, leaving 4 bases between the germline ends. CDR3 region: CASKTNTEAFF. The DNA for the CDR3 is TGTGCCAGTAAGACGAACACTGAAGCTTTCTTT.